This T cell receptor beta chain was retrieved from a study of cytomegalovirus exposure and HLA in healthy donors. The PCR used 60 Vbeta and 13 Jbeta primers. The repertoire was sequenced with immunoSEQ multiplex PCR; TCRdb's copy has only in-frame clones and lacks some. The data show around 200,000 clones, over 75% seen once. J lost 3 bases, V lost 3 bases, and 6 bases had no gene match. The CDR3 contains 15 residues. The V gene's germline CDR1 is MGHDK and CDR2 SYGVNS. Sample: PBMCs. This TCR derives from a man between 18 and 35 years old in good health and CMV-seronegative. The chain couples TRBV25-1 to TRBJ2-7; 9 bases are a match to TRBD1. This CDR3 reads CASSDRTGDIYEQYF. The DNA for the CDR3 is TGTGCCAGCAGTGATAGGACAGGGGATATCTACGAGCAGTACTTC.